The rows below give T cell receptor beta chains drawn from one sample of a study of blood T cell repertoires in COVID-19. The repertoire was sequenced with immunoSEQ multiplex PCR; TCRdb's copy has only in-frame clones and lacks some. The sample consists of about 250,000 clones, 80% to 90% of them appearing once. Specimen: peripheral blood. The source is a man older than 75 with acute or convalescent COVID-19. The CDR3 runs from the conserved cysteine through the conserved F or W. D genes are given only for firm matches. Clone size, where shown, is once, few, many, or a class for clones that have expanded.

>TRBD1|TRBV2|-|TRBJ1-2
CASSRQGDNYGYTF
TGTGCCAGCAGCCGACAGGGGGATAACTATGGCTACACCTTC
>-|TRBV19|-|TRBJ1-5
CASSLGSGGNQPQHF
TGTGCCAGTAGCCTTGGGTCTGGAGGCAATCAGCCCCAGCATTTT
>TRBD2|TRBV7-2|-|TRBJ2-3
CASSLVSGSTDTQYF
TGTGCCAGCAGCTTAGTTAGCGGGAGCACAGATACGCAGTATTTT
>TRBD2|TRBV6-5|-|TRBJ2-5
CATGHSGGASETQYF
TGTGCCACCGGGCACAGCGGGGGGGCCTCGGAGACCCAGTACTTC
>-|TRBV19|-|TRBJ1-1
CASSILDRTPEAFF
TGTGCCAGTAGTATCTTAGACAGGACCCCTGAAGCTTTCTTT
>TRBD2|TRBV15|-|TRBJ2-2
CATSREAGVPLGGELFF
TGTGCCACCAGCAGAGAAGCGGGAGTCCCTCTGGGCGGGGAGCTGTTTTTT
>-|TRBV24-1|-|TRBJ2-1
CATSDFGNSYNEQFF
TGTGCCACCAGTGATTTTGGCAACTCCTACAATGAGCAGTTCTTC
>-|TRBV27|-|TRBJ1-1
CASSYTTGLTERNTEAFF
TGTGCCAGCAGTTATACGACAGGTTTGACGGAGAGGAACACTGAAGCTTTCTTT
>-|TRBV12-3/TRBV12-4|-|TRBJ1-2
CATTAGAGYGYTF
TGTGCCACCACGGCGGGAGCGGGCTATGGCTACACCTTC
>TRBD2|TRBV27|-|TRBJ2-1
CASSPRGTSASSEQFF
TGTGCCAGCAGCCCACGGGGGACTAGCGCCAGTAGTGAGCAGTTCTTC
>TRBD1|TRBV18|-|TRBJ1-1
CASSVRQGTNTEAFF
TGTGCCAGCTCAGTACGACAGGGTACGAACACTGAAGCTTTCTTT
>TRBD1|TRBV19|-|TRBJ1-3
CASSKRTGGNGNTIYF
TGTGCCAGTAGTAAACGGACAGGGGGGAATGGAAACACCATATATTTT
>TRBD1|TRBV28|once|TRBJ2-3
CASSLGTGSTDTQYF
TGTGCCAGCAGTTTGGGGACAGGGAGCACAGATACGCAGTATTTT
>TRBD2|TRBV6-2/TRBV6-3|-|TRBJ2-1
CASSRLAGARDEQFF
TGTGCCAGCAGTCGTCTAGCGGGAGCCAGGGATGAGCAGTTCTTC
>-|TRBV6-1|-|TRBJ1-2
CASSEFGQTNYGYTF
TGTGCCAGCAGTGAATTCGGACAAACTAACTATGGCTACACCTTC
>-|TRBV5-1|few|TRBJ2-3
CASSLEGRHDTDTQYF
TGCGCCAGCAGCTTGGAGGGGCGCCACGACACAGATACGCAGTATTTT
>TRBD1|TRBV29-1|-|TRBJ1-2
CSVTGLRYGYTF
TGCAGCGTGACAGGGTTGAGGTATGGCTACACCTTC
>-|TRBV24-1|-|TRBJ2-3
CATQSYGSKDTQYF
TGTGCCACCCAATCATACGGGAGTAAAGATACGCAGTATTTT
>TRBD1|TRBV5-5|-|TRBJ1-4
CASSDRDRGRQGEKLFF
TGTGCCAGCAGCGACCGGGACAGGGGGCGTCAGGGTGAAAAACTGTTTTTT
>-|TRBV10-3|-|TRBJ1-5
CATGGVANQPQHF
TGTGCCACGGGAGGGGTCGCCAATCAGCCCCAGCATTTT
>-|TRBV7-2|-|TRBJ1-1
CASSWGGKAFF
TGTGCCAGCAGCTGGGGCGGAAAAGCTTTCTTT
>TRBD2|TRBV19|-|TRBJ2-6
CASTKMRTSGSGANVLTF
TGTGCCAGTACCAAGATGAGGACTAGCGGCTCTGGGGCCAACGTCCTGACTTTC
>-|TRBV7-3|once|TRBJ2-1
CASSLASGRAYYEQFF
TGTGCCAGCAGCCTTGCCAGCGGCAGAGCCTACTATGAGCAGTTCTTC
>-|TRBV7-8|-|TRBJ2-1
CASSLESRGGEQFF
TGTGCCAGCAGCTTAGAGAGCCGCGGCGGTGAGCAGTTCTTC
>-|TRBV28|-|TRBJ1-2
CASSLWGERGGYTF
TGTGCCAGCAGCCTTTGGGGGGAGCGGGGTGGCTACACCTTC
>-|TRBV7-2|-|TRBJ1-5
CASSLNRGQPQHF
TGTGCCAGCAGCTTAAATAGGGGTCAGCCCCAGCATTTT
>-|TRBV2|-|TRBJ1-4
CASSPGASNEKLFF
TGTGCCAGCAGTCCAGGGGCATCTAATGAAAAACTGTTTTTT